This T cell receptor beta chain was profiled in a study of blood T cell repertoires in COVID-19. Study-wide context: COVID-19 samples, acute and convalescent, were from the United States, Italy and Spain.

Trimming shortened V by 7 bases and J by 1 base, and 13 bases separated the two germline ends. Germline V gene data show CDR1 as MNHNY and CDR2 as SVGAGI (reference sequence). The CDR3 loop spans 14 amino acids. Original processing methods: Reference gene primer amplification in the assay estimated nucleated cell counts. The table came from immunoSEQ multiplex PCR; TCRdb's copy has only in-frame clones and leaves some out. From that table come the V and J calls and clone size; the DNA was used to work out D and trimming. The sample lists about 300,000 clones, under 90% occurring once. Seattle patients were enrolled while actively infected and followed longitudinally.

This chain connects TRBV6-6 to TRBJ2-5, with a possible D match to TRBD2 (6 bases). This clonotype originated in a woman aged 25 to 45 with COVID-19, enrolled during active disease. What was sequenced was peripheral blood. The CDR3, as DNA: TGTGCCAGCAAGCAACCGGGACTCCAAGAGACCCAGTACTTC. Its translation is CASKQPGLQETQYF.